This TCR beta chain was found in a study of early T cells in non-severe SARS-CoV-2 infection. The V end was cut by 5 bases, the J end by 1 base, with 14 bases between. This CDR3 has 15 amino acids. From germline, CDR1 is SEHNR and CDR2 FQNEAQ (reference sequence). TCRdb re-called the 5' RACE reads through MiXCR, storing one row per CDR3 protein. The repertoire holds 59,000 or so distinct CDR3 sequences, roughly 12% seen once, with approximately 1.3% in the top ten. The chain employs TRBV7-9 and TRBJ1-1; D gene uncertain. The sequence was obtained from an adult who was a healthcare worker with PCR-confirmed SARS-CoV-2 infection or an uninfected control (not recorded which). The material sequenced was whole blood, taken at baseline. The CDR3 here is CASSPTLGTNTEAFF. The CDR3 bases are TGTGCCAGCAGCCCGACGCTGGGTACGAACACTGAAGCTTTCTTT.